This record covers a single T cell receptor beta chain. The CDR3 runs to 15 residues. With 2 bases removed from V and 0 bases from J, the gap between germline ends came to 11 bases. Germline CDR1 LGHNA, CDR2 YNFKEQ. The sample originates from a study of technical replicates of blood from several donors. Here immunoSEQ multiplex PCR was the method, and the copy in TCRdb shows in-frame clones only, minus some. Of fewer than 90,000 clones in the sample, roughly 97% were seen once. This TCR was recovered from a human donor in good health. Source material: T cells isolated from PBMCs. V is TRBV4-2 and J is TRBJ2-7; D uncertain. This CDR3 reads CASSQFFLSSYEQYF. The CDR3 DNA follows: TGTGCCAGCAGCCAATTTTTTCTGAGCTCCTACGAGCAGTACTTC.